These 22 T cell receptor beta chains were all obtained from the same sample, sequenced in a study of control samples from healthy donors and cancer patients. This table comes from immunoSEQ multiplex PCR, and its TCRdb copy is limited to in-frame clones, with some not included. Among about 39,000 clones listed, less than 90% were seen once. Sequencing was performed on blood. The receptors derive from a man in his 60s in good health.

This clone was observed a single time. This chain uses TRBV7-2 with TRBJ1-1; D is ambiguous. V was clipped by 3 bases and J by 6 bases, with 8 bases between them. This CDR3 spans 12 amino acids. Germline V lookup: CDR1 SGHTA, CDR2 FQGNSA. CDR3 DNA: TGTGCCAGCAGCTTCAGTATTCCTGAAGCTTTCTTT. The encoded protein is CASSFSIPEAFF. The whole variable domain, filled in from reference TRBV7-2 and TRBJ1-1, reads GAGVSQSPSNKVTEKGKDVELRCDPISGHTALYWYRQSLGQGLEFLIYFQGNSAPDKSGLPSDRFSAERTGGSVSTLTIQRTQQEDSAVYLCASSFSIPEAFFGQGTRLTVV.

This clone was seen only a few times. This chain links TRBV9 with TRBJ2-1; 11 bases align to TRBD2. With V trimmed by 1 base and J by 7 bases, 7 bases remained unmatched. Germline CDR1 SGDLS, CDR2 YYNGEE. There are 16 residues in the CDR3. Written as DNA, the CDR3 is TGTGCCAGCAGCGTAAGACTAGCGGGACTTGGGAATGAGCAGTTCTTC. Protein: CASSVRLAGLGNEQFF.

DNA for the CDR3: TGTGCCGTCTACCAAACAGTGGGGGCTGAAGCTTTCTTT. Translated, it gives CAVYQTVGAEAFF. The V gene is TRBV9, the J gene TRBJ1-1, with TRBD1 as a possible D gene (5 bases). The CDR3 contains 13 residues. Germline CDR1 SGDLS, CDR2 YYNGEE. Trimming removed 10 bases at V and 6 bases at J, with 19 bases between.

V and J are TRBV18 and TRBJ1-5; weak D call: TRBD1 (6 bases). V was clipped by 5 bases and J by 0 bases, with 14 bases between them. Germline V CDR1 and CDR2: KGHSH, LQKENI. The CDR3 totals 16 residues. The CDR3 DNA follows: TGTGCCAGCTCAGGGGGAGGACAGTATAGCAATCAGCCCCAGCATTTT. Protein: CASSGGGQYSNQPQHF.

This clone was recorded once. V gene TRBV9 combines with J gene TRBJ2-3, with D maybe TRBD2 (6 bases). Trimming cost V 0 bases and J 4 bases, with 12 bases left between them. CDR1 and CDR2 from the germline V gene are SGDLS and YYNGEE. The CDR3 runs 15 residues. The DNA of the CDR3 is TGTGCCAGCAGCGTAGGCCACGGGAGCGCAGATACGCAGTATTTT. Its translation is CASSVGHGSADTQYF.

This chain's CDR3 is CASSYGGNQPQHF. Written as DNA, the CDR3 is TGTGCCAGCAGTTACGGGGGCAATCAGCCCCAGCATTTT. The chain recombines TRBV6-5 with TRBJ1-5, with no clear D. This CDR3 comprises 13 residues. Germline CDR1 is MNHEY and CDR2 is SVGAGI. V was clipped by 2 bases and J by 2 bases, with 4 bases between them.

The chain combines TRBV2 with TRBJ2-5, with 15 positions matching TRBD2. The CDR3 consists of 18 residues. Germline CDR1 reads SNHLY; CDR2 reads FYNNEI. V trimming: 6 bases; J trimming: 4 bases; junction bases outside the gene matches: 12. In nucleotides, the CDR3 is TGTGCCAGCAGCGCAGAGAGGACTAGCGGGGGGGCGGGAGAGACCCAGTACTTC. Translation: CASSAERTSGGAGETQYF.

V is TRBV6-6 and J is TRBJ2-3; D unresolved. V lost 5 bases and J 5 bases, leaving 11 bases between the germline ends. Germline V gene data show CDR1 as MNHNY and CDR2 as SVGAGI (reference sequence). The CDR3 spans 13 residues. The CDR3 reads CASSPRFGDTQYF. For the CDR3, the DNA is TGTGCCAGCAGTCCTCGTTTCGGAGATACGCAGTATTTT.

This clone was seen just once. As DNA, the CDR3 is TGTGCCAGCAGTTTGGGTGGCATCTTCGGGGAGCTGTTTTTT. Its translation: CASSLGGIFGELFF. The chain has TRBV6-5 and TRBJ2-2, with D uncertain. Germline V lookup: CDR1 MNHEY, CDR2 SVGAGI. Trimming took off 4 bases at V and 7 bases at J, with 13 bases between the two ends. The CDR3 sequence is 14 residues long.

The V call is TRBV18, the J call TRBJ2-5; 9 bases match TRBD2. Per germline, CDR1 KGHSH and CDR2 LQKENI. With V trimmed by 2 bases and J by 1 base, 2 bases remained unmatched. There are 15 residues in the CDR3. The DNA of the CDR3 is TGTGCCAGCTCACCAGCGGGAGGGATCCAAGAGACCCAGTACTTC. This sequence encodes CASSPAGGIQETQYF. The full variable domain, completed using reference TRBV18 and TRBJ2-5, is NAGVMQNPRHLVRRRGQEARLRCSPMKGHSHVYWYRQLPEEGLKFMVYLQKENIIDESGMPKERFSAEFPKEGPSILRIQQVVRGDSAAYFCASSPAGGIQETQYFGPGTRLLVL.

The rearrangement joins TRBV29-1 to TRBJ1-1, with TRBD1 matching over 8 bases. Per germline, CDR1 SQVTM and CDR2 ANQGSEA. CDR3 length equals 15 residues. J lost 6 bases, V lost 4 bases, and 13 bases had no gene match. The CDR3 reads CSVVRQGAIGAEAFF. The CDR3 nucleotides read TGCAGCGTTGTCAGGCAGGGGGCGATAGGGGCTGAAGCTTTCTTT.

The chain links TRBV6-1 to TRBJ2-3; D remains unclear. There are 18 residues in the CDR3. Trimming shortened V by 2 bases and J by 0 bases, and 18 bases separated the two germline ends. CDR1 and CDR2 (germline): MNHNS, SASEGT. The DNA for the CDR3 is TGTGCCAGCAGTGAACTAAGGACGCGCGCCCGGAGCACAGATACGCAGTATTTT. Protein sequence: CASSELRTRARSTDTQYF.

The chain carries TRBV30 and TRBJ1-6, with D possibly being TRBD1 (5 bases). Germline CDR1 and CDR2: GTSNPN and SVGIG (reference sequence). The CDR3 extends over 15 amino acids. The V end was cut by 5 bases, the J end by 7 bases, with 18 bases between. This CDR3 is CAWLPQGRWNSPLHF. In DNA form, the CDR3 reads TGTGCCTGGCTGCCCCAGGGCCGGTGGAATTCACCCCTCCACTTT. Together with reference TRBV30 and TRBJ1-6, the CDR3 gives the full variable domain: SQTIHQWPATLVQPVGSPLSLECTVEGTSNPNLYWYRQAAGRGLQLLFYSVGIGQISSEVPQNLSASRPQDRQFILSSKKLLLSDSGFYLCAWLPQGRWNSPLHFGNGTRLTVT.

This clone showed up just a few times. The identical CDR3 is also encoded by other nucleotide sequences in the sample. The chain has TRBV18 and TRBJ1-2, with D unresolved. Trimming pared 3 bases from V and 5 bases from J, leaving 10 bases between. The CDR3 sequence is 13 residues long. Germline V lookup: CDR1 KGHSH, CDR2 LQKENI. CDR3 DNA: TGTGCCAGCTCACCTGAGCAGAATTATGGCTACACCTTC. Its protein is CASSPEQNYGYTF.

This clone has just a few counts. The gene calls are TRBV5-1 and TRBJ2-2, with D unclear. With 1 base removed from V and 2 bases from J, the gap between germline ends came to 9 bases. CDR3 size: 15 residues. Germline lookup yields CDR1 SGHRS and CDR2 YFSETQ. CDR3 DNA: TGCGCCAGCAGCTTGTTACAGCATAACACCGGGGAGCTGTTTTTT. This sequence encodes CASSLLQHNTGELFF. The variable domain in full, with the rest retrieved from reference TRBV5-1 and TRBJ2-2, is KAGVTQTPRYLIKTRGQQVTLSCSPISGHRSVSWYQQTPGQGLQFLFEYFSETQRNKGNFPGRFSGRQFSNSRSEMNVSTLELGDSALYLCASSLLQHNTGELFFGEGSRLTVL.

A remark on this clone: This may be a read error: a much more frequent sequence differs by one nucleotide. The genes are TRBV6-1 and TRBJ1-6; D gene uncertain. CDR1 and CDR2 from the germline V gene are MNHNS and SASEGT. This CDR3 has 15 amino acids. The CDR3 DNA sequence: TGTGCCTGCAGTGAAATAACACAGTATAATTCACCCCTCCACTTT. This gives the protein CACSEITQYNSPLHF.

V usage is TRBV25-1 and J usage is TRBJ2-1, with no clear D. V dropped 7 bases and J dropped 10 bases, with 14 bases sitting between them. Germline V gives CDR1 MGHDK, CDR2 SYGVNS. The CDR3 is made up of 12 amino acids. CDR3 region: CASIRVTGEQFF. CDR3 DNA sequence: TGTGCCAGCATAAGGGTGACTGGCGAGCAGTTCTTC.

The chain combines TRBV27 with TRBJ2-2; 9 bases fit TRBD1. The CDR3 totals 15 residues. Germline V CDR1 and CDR2: MNHEY, SMNVEV (reference sequence). Trimming at V came to 6 bases and at J to 5 bases, leaving 7 bases not matched to a gene. This CDR3 reads CASSSQGAGTGELFF. The CDR3 nucleotides read TGTGCCAGCAGCTCACAGGGGGCAGGAACCGGGGAGCTGTTTTTT.

V usage is TRBV19 and J usage is TRBJ1-1; D ambiguous. V lost 6 bases and J lost 1, with 9 bases in between. Germline V lookup: CDR1 LNHDA, CDR2 SQIVND (reference sequence). The CDR3 is 13 residues long. The CDR3 spells CASRRETNTEAFF. The CDR3 nucleotides read TGTGCCAGTAGGAGGGAAACGAACACTGAAGCTTTCTTT.

The chain has TRBV7-8 and TRBJ2-7; D perhaps matches TRBD2 (7 bases). The germline V gene encodes CDR1 SGHVS and CDR2 FQNEAQ. The V gene lost 0 bases and the J gene lost 3 bases, with 21 bases spanning the gap. The CDR3 extends over 18 amino acids. The CDR3: CASSLAPTAGAVIYEQYF. CDR3 bases: TGTGCCAGCAGCTTAGCCCCAACCGCGGGGGCCGTTATCTACGAGCAGTACTTC.

This clone was seen only once. This clone may be a read error of a much larger clone one base away. The chain recombines TRBV5-4 with TRBJ1-1; 7 positions match TRBD1. Germline V lookup: CDR1 SGHNT, CDR2 YYREEE (reference sequence). J gave up 1 base and V 4 bases, and 1 base lay outside the gene matches. The CDR3 spans 13 residues. Here the CDR3 DNA reads TGTGCCAGCAGCCGGGACAGGAACACTGAAGCTTTCTTT. Translation: CASSRDRNTEAFF.

The chain is built from TRBV18 and TRBJ2-1; weak D call: TRBD2 (5 bases). Germline assignment: CDR1 KGHSH and CDR2 LQKENI. The V gene lost 2 bases and the J gene lost 7 bases, with 15 bases spanning the gap. The CDR3 has 15 amino acids. The CDR3, as DNA: TGTGCCAGCTCACCATATCGGGGAATGGGGAATGAGCAGTTCTTC. Residues: CASSPYRGMGNEQFF.